What follows are 7 T cell receptor beta chains derived from one specimen sequenced in a study of cytomegalovirus exposure and HLA in healthy donors. Use of 60 Vbeta and 13 Jbeta primers characterized the PCR. The repertoire was sequenced with immunoSEQ multiplex PCR; TCRdb's copy has only in-frame clones and lacks some. The sample includes some 150,000 clones, 60% to 85% seen only once; the top ten take approximately 6.3%. Sequenced material: PBMCs. The source is a man between 35 and 55 years old in good health and CMV-seropositive.

This chain connects TRBV7-9 to TRBJ1-1; D perhaps matches TRBD1 (6 bases). This CDR3 comprises 16 residues. Per the germline V gene, CDR1 is SEHNR and CDR2 is FQNEAQ (reference sequence). The V end lost 5 bases, the J end lost 1 base, and 17 bases lay between the germline ends. As DNA, the CDR3 is TGTGCCAGCAGCGTAACGCAGGGGCACGGGAACACTGAAGCTTTCTTT. Protein product: CASSVTQGHGNTEAFF.

The chain carries TRBV5-1 and TRBJ2-5; TRBD2 aligns across 8 bases. Germline CDR1 is SGHRS and CDR2 is YFSETQ. V dropped 6 bases and J dropped 1; count of bases not matched to a gene: 8. The CDR3 loop spans 15 amino acids. The DNA for the CDR3 is TGCGCCAGCACCCCTGTAGCGGGGACCCAAGAGACCCAGTACTTC. It codes for CASTPVAGTQETQYF.

In this sample, this clone turned up many times. The CDR3 loop is CASTGTSGSSGYNEQFF. CDR3 coding DNA: TGCGCCAGCACCGGGACTAGCGGGAGTAGTGGCTACAATGAGCAGTTCTTC. The chain carries TRBV10-1 and TRBJ2-1, with TRBD2 matching over 14 bases. Germline V lookup: CDR1 WNHNN, CDR2 SYGVQD (reference sequence). The CDR3 sequence is 17 residues long. With 7 bases clipped from V and 3 bases from J, the junction kept 8 bases outside the gene matches.

V and J are TRBV18 and TRBJ1-4, with 7 nucleotides matching TRBD1. Germline V lookup: CDR1 KGHSH, CDR2 LQKENI. There are 13 residues in the CDR3. Unmatched junction bases numbered 2, after V lost 3 bases and J lost 7 bases. The CDR3 here is CASSPNRGEKLFF. The CDR3 DNA follows: TGTGCCAGCTCACCTAACAGGGGTGAAAAACTGTTTTTT.

The chain is built from TRBV11-2 and TRBJ1-5; the D gene is possibly TRBD1 (6 bases). V lost 3 bases and J lost 2, with 14 bases in between. The V gene's germline CDR1 is SGHAT and CDR2 FQNNGV. The CDR3 runs 16 residues. The CDR3 loop is CASSLTTGTGNQPQHF. The DNA for the CDR3 is TGTGCCAGCAGCTTGACAACAGGGACGGGCAATCAGCCCCAGCATTTT.

This clone was seen a handful of times. The chain combines TRBV11-3 with TRBJ2-7; D remains ambiguous. The ends were cut back, 1 base at V and 7 bases at J, with 11 bases in the middle. Germline CDR1 SGHNT, CDR2 YENEEA. This CDR3 region has 13 residues. CDR3 sequence: CASSLARRSEQYF. The CDR3, as DNA: TGTGCCAGCAGCTTAGCAAGGCGGAGTGAGCAGTACTTC.

This clone occurred a few times. V and J are TRBV7-2 and TRBJ1-6, with D perhaps TRBD1 (5 bases). Trimming cost V 2 bases and J 1 base, with 9 bases left between them. The CDR3 contains 16 residues. The germline V gene encodes CDR1 SGHTA and CDR2 FQGNSA. CDR3 nucleotides: TGTGCCAGCAGCTTACAGGGTGGGTCCTATAATTCACCCCTCCACTTT. It codes for CASSLQGGSYNSPLHF. Full variable domain (missing parts from reference TRBV7-2 and TRBJ1-6): GAGVSQSPSNKVTEKGKDVELRCDPISGHTALYWYRQSLGQGLEFLIYFQGNSAPDKSGLPSDRFSAERTGGSVSTLTIQRTQQEDSAVYLCASSLQGGSYNSPLHFGNGTRLTVT.